A single T cell receptor (beta chain) is shown here with its context. Its antigen is undetermined. From the multiplex PCR reads, TCRdb called clonotypes with MiXCR, one entry per CDR3 protein. The table lists about 13,000 distinct CDR3 sequences, around half of them singletons. This specimen comes from a study of breast tumors, draining lymph nodes, adjacent tissues. Study-wide results and caveats: Tumor and nontumor repertoires were significantly more similar in luminal-like than in basal-like breast cancer.

The V gene's germline CDR1 is MNHNS and CDR2 SASEGT. V dropped 0 bases and J dropped 4 bases, with 2 bases sitting between them. The CDR3 is 12 residues long. This chain joins TRBV6-1 and TRBJ2-3; D gene uncertain. The sample taken for sequencing was tumor-adjacent breast tissue. The sequence derives from a female donor with breast cancer. Some clones in this sample may be carry-over from other donors' samples. CDR3 coding DNA: TGTGCCAGCAGTGAAGCGGCAGATACGCAGTATTTT. Residues: CASSEAADTQYF.